The rows below give T cell receptor beta chains drawn from one sample of a study of blood T cell repertoires in COVID-19. Generated by immunoSEQ multiplex PCR, the TCRdb table keeps only in-frame clones and is missing some. The sample carries 400,000 to 550,000 clones, about 85% recorded once. Material for sequencing was PBMCs or T cells enriched from blood (not recorded which). The origin of the receptors is a woman aged 18-30 years with acute COVID-19. The CDR3 runs from the conserved cysteine through the conserved F or W.

V gene: TRBV9
CDR3 protein: CASSVTGGSANTEAFF

V gene: TRBV3-1/TRBV3-2
CDR3 protein: CASSQVGGTEAFF

V gene: TRBV19
CDR3 protein: CASSINPETGKLLGYTF

V gene: TRBV5-1
CDR3 protein: CASSLAVNEQFF

V gene: TRBV7-9
CDR3 protein: CASSLSDGSYTEAFF

V gene: TRBV2
CDR3 protein: CASSESGYEQYF

V gene: TRBV9
CDR3 protein: CASSPGGLAGASSYNEQFF

V gene: TRBV18
CDR3 protein: CASSGSGGTEAFF

V gene: TRBV15
CDR3 protein: CATSRDRGETQYF

V gene: TRBV10-1
CDR3 protein: CASSPGLAGQETQYF

V gene: TRBV6-5
CDR3 protein: CASSLGTGADTQYF

V gene: TRBV2
CDR3 protein: CASVSRGSGNTIYF

V gene: TRBV6-6
CDR3 protein: CASSMTTSGSGYEQYF

V gene: TRBV19
CDR3 protein: CASRRMNTEAFF